The TCR beta chain described here comes from a study of blood T cell repertoires in COVID-19. The wider study: Sites in the United States, Italy and Spain provided acute and convalescent COVID-19 samples.

V shed 4 bases and J 6 bases; nucleotides not matched to a gene: 6. This CDR3 has 13 residues. The germline gives CDR1 SGHNT, CDR2 YYREEE (reference sequence). In the study's own analysis: Counts of nucleated cells, estimated from reference gene primer amplification, were obtained. Produced via immunoSEQ multiplex PCR; TCRdb's table is partial and in-frame only. The V and J calls and clone size were taken over from that table, and D and trimming were inferred from the DNA. This sample has around 370,000 clones, with almost 90% found just once. This clone was observed once. This chain joins TRBV5-4 and TRBJ1-2; 7 bases map to TRBD1. This TCR was sampled from a woman in her 70s with COVID-19, enrolled during active disease. Sequenced input: peripheral blood. CDR3 in DNA: TGTGCCAGCAGCCCGACAGGGCTGGATGGCTACACCTTC. This encodes CASSPTGLDGYTF.